A selection of T cell receptor beta chains follows, all from one sample in a study of beta chain features in type 1 diabetes. Method: immunoSEQ multiplex PCR; TCRdb's copy keeps in-frame clones and lacks some. The sample comprises about 280,000 clones, about 15% of which are singletons, and less than 0.02% rests with the top ten. Source material: naive CD4+ T cells from blood. Source of these receptors: a man younger than 35 with type 1 diabetes. Both conserved end residues are part of each CDR3. Fields, in order: clone size, V gene, D gene, J gene, CDR3 DNA, CDR3 protein. The D gene is left open where the match is weak. Where a row states a size, it is once, few, many or the class of an expanded clone; other rows omit it.

few	TRBV28	TRBD1	TRBJ2-5	TGTGCCAGCAACGTGGGGATTCGAGAGACAGGGTTCCAAGAGACCCAGTACTTC	CASNVGIRETGFQETQYF
-	TRBV9	TRBD2	TRBJ2-5	TGTGCCAGCAGCGTAGATACGCGGGGGGGCTGGGAGACCCAGTACTTC	CASSVDTRGGWETQYF
-	TRBV5-1	TRBD2	TRBJ2-7	TGCGCCAGCAGCGTACTAGCGGGAAGCTCCTACGAGCAGTACTTC	CASSVLAGSSYEQYF
few	TRBV18	-	TRBJ2-5	TGTGCCAGCTCACCGTCACGGGTGTCGGTCGCAGAGACCCAGTACTTC	CASSPSRVSVAETQYF
-	TRBV18	-	TRBJ1-2	TGTGCCAGCTCACCACCGGCAGGGTCGGTCGGCTACACCTTC	CASSPPAGSVGYTF
few	TRBV10-3	-	TRBJ2-1	TGTGCCATCAGTGATAAAGGAGGGCTCGCCTACAATGAGCAGTTCTTC	CAISDKGGLAYNEQFF
-	TRBV27	-	TRBJ1-2	TGTGCCAGCAGTCCCAGGCTGAGGGGGAACTATGGCTACACCTTC	CASSPRLRGNYGYTF
few	TRBV7-9	TRBD1	TRBJ1-2	TGTGCCAGCAGTTTTGGACAGGATTCCTATGGCTACACCTTC	CASSFGQDSYGYTF
-	TRBV19	-	TRBJ1-1	TGTGCCAGTGGGAAGGGGGACGTAATGAACACTGAAGCTTTCTTT	CASGKGDVMNTEAFF
-	TRBV30	-	TRBJ1-2	TGTGCCTGTGGCCCCCGGGGCTATGGCTACACCTTC	CACGPRGYGYTF
few	TRBV7-9	-	TRBJ2-3	TGTGCCAGCAGCTTGAGCGGGCCCTACACAGATACGCAGTATTTT	CASSLSGPYTDTQYF
few	TRBV11-2	-	TRBJ2-1	TGTGCCAGCAGCGCAGGGTTAGGGAAATACAATGAGCAGTTCTTC	CASSAGLGKYNEQFF
few	TRBV28	-	TRBJ2-5	TGTGCCAGCACCCTACCCGGGGGGACCCAGTACTTC	CASTLPGGTQYF
few	TRBV2	-	TRBJ2-1	TGTGCCAGCAGTGGCCCGGGTTTCTACAATGAGCAGTTCTTC	CASSGPGFYNEQFF
-	TRBV5-1	TRBD1	TRBJ2-5	TGCGCCAGCAGCTCAAGACAGGGTCCCCAAGAGACCCAGTACTTC	CASSSRQGPQETQYF
-	TRBV5-1	-	TRBJ2-5	TGCGCCAGCAGCGTTGTAGGGCAGGGACAAGAGACCCAGTACTTC	CASSVVGQGQETQYF
-	TRBV16	TRBD1	TRBJ1-2	TGTGCCAGCAGCCGACGCTCACAGGGGAGCTATGGCTACACCTTC	CASSRRSQGSYGYTF
-	TRBV28	TRBD1	TRBJ2-3	TGTGCCAGCAGTCCCGGGACAGGGGGCGCGGTTGATACGCAGTATTTT	CASSPGTGGAVDTQYF
-	TRBV11-2	-	TRBJ2-5	TGTGCCAGCAGCTCCGGTGTAGCGCGAGAGACCCAGTACTTC	CASSSGVARETQYF
few	TRBV5-6	-	TRBJ2-3	TGTGCCAGCAGCCCACCGCCGGGGGACTCTAACCGAGATACGCAGTATTTT	CASSPPPGDSNRDTQYF
few	TRBV28	TRBD1	TRBJ1-1	TGTGCCAGCAGTTTTGGGACAGGGAACACTGAAGCTTTCTTT	CASSFGTGNTEAFF
few	TRBV25-1	TRBD1	TRBJ1-1	TGTGCCAGCAGTGTTCAGGGGGCGGGCACTGAAGCTTTCTTT	CASSVQGAGTEAFF
-	TRBV4-3	-	TRBJ2-6	TGCGCCAGCAGCCAAAGGGGCGACACTACTGGGGCCAACGTCCTGACTTTC	CASSQRGDTTGANVLTF
few	TRBV9	TRBD2	TRBJ2-5	TGTGCCAGCAGCGTAGCAGCCGGGACTAGCGGGAGTTGGGAGACCCAGTACTTC	CASSVAAGTSGSWETQYF
few	TRBV6-6	TRBD2	TRBJ2-1	TGTGCCAGCAGTTACCCAGGGACTAGCTCACAGTTCTTC	CASSYPGTSSQFF
few	TRBV2	-	TRBJ2-6	TGTGCCAGCAAGTACCGCAGCTCTGGGGCCAACGTCCTGACTTTC	CASKYRSSGANVLTF
once	TRBV7-2	-	TRBJ2-5	TGTGCCAGCAGCTTGGTTGGCGGGGACCGGACCCAGTACTTC	CASSLVGGDRTQYF
few	TRBV4-2	TRBD2	TRBJ2-7	TGTGCCAGCAGCCAAGGGTGGGAGGGTCCCTACGAGCAGTACTTC	CASSQGWEGPYEQYF
few	TRBV9	TRBD2	TRBJ2-1	TGTGCCAGCAGCGGAGGGAGGGGCACGCGGTTCTTC	CASSGGRGTRFF
-	TRBV18	TRBD1	TRBJ2-5	TGTGCCAGCTCACCAGGGACAGGTGGTGAGACCCAGTACTTC	CASSPGTGGETQYF
-	TRBV9	TRBD1	TRBJ1-6	TGTGCCAGCAGCCCAGGGGACAGTTATTCACCCCTCCACTTT	CASSPGDSYSPLHF
-	TRBV5-1	-	TRBJ1-2	TGCGCCAGCAACTCTCTCACAGGGAACTATGGCTACACCTTC	CASNSLTGNYGYTF
-	TRBV4-1	TRBD2	TRBJ2-2	TGCGCCAGCAGCCAAGGACTAGCGGGGGTGAACACCGGGGAGCTGTTTTTT	CASSQGLAGVNTGELFF
-	TRBV6-6	TRBD1	TRBJ1-2	TGTGCCAGCAGTTCCTGGGACAGTATAGACTATGGCTACACCTTC	CASSSWDSIDYGYTF
few	TRBV7-2	TRBD2	TRBJ2-4	TGTGCCAGCACTAAAAACCTTGCGGGGGGCTCAGGCAAAAACATTCAGTACTTC	CASTKNLAGGSGKNIQYF
-	TRBV5-4	-	TRBJ2-7	TGTGCCAGCAGCTTGGGACTTCCAACCTCCGAGCAGTACTTC	CASSLGLPTSEQYF
-	TRBV4-3	-	TRBJ1-2	TGCGCCAGCAGCCAACCGGGATCCTACATTCGCGATGGCTACACCTTC	CASSQPGSYIRDGYTF
-	TRBV28	-	TRBJ1-6	TGTGCCAGCAGTCCAGACCCAGGGGCTGGGGATTCACCCCTCCACTTT	CASSPDPGAGDSPLHF
-	TRBV9	-	TRBJ2-3	TGTGCCAGCAGCGTAGCGTCTGGATTGGAGGCAGATACGCAGTATTTT	CASSVASGLEADTQYF
-	TRBV9	-	TRBJ2-7	TGTGCCAGCAGCGTAGTGGCTGGTACCGAGCAGTACTTC	CASSVVAGTEQYF
-	TRBV30	-	TRBJ1-2	TGTGCCTGGACGGCATATCAGGACAGTGTCTATGGCTACACCTTC	CAWTAYQDSVYGYTF
-	TRBV11-2	-	TRBJ2-5	TGTGCCAGCTTTCCCTTACGGGGAGCTCCGGGGACCCAGTACTTC	CASFPLRGAPGTQYF
-	TRBV5-1	-	TRBJ2-1	TGCGCCAGCAGCTTGAGCCGGGGCTCCTACAATGAGCAGTTCTTC	CASSLSRGSYNEQFF
-	TRBV6-1	TRBD1	TRBJ2-5	TGTGCCACCCGGGACAGGGGTTGGGAGACCCAGTACTTC	CATRDRGWETQYF
few	TRBV7-2	TRBD2	TRBJ2-7	TGTGCCAGCAGCTTAGCGGATAGCGGGAGCTACGAGCAGTACTTC	CASSLADSGSYEQYF
few	TRBV2	TRBD1	TRBJ2-3	TGTGCCAGCAGCCGGACAGGGTTTCCAGATACGCAGTATTTT	CASSRTGFPDTQYF
few	TRBV28	-	TRBJ2-7	TGTGCCAGCTCCACGGGAGGTTGGGGGCATGGCGAGCAGTACTTC	CASSTGGWGHGEQYF
few	TRBV5-4	TRBD2	TRBJ2-1	TGTGCCAGCAGCTTGACTAGCGGGGTCTACAATGAGCAGTTCTTC	CASSLTSGVYNEQFF
-	TRBV18	-	TRBJ2-6	TGTGCCAGCTCACCACCGGCAGGAAGCTCTGGGGCCAACGTCCTGACTTTC	CASSPPAGSSGANVLTF
-	TRBV7-2	TRBD2	TRBJ2-7	TGTGCCAGCAGCTTTGGGACTAGCGGGGATAAGCAGTACTTC	CASSFGTSGDKQYF
-	TRBV19	-	TRBJ1-6	TGTGCCAGTAGGACGGGACAAGATAATTCACCCCTCCACTTT	CASRTGQDNSPLHF
-	TRBV4-2	-	TRBJ1-1	TGTGCCAGCACCTTAAACACTGAAGCTTTCTTT	CASTLNTEAFF
-	TRBV6-6	-	TRBJ2-1	TGTGCCAGCAGCACTGGAGGTTCCTACAATGAGCAGTTCTTC	CASSTGGSYNEQFF
-	TRBV30	-	TRBJ1-1	TGTGCCTGGAGTGTAACCGGTACTAGGGATGAAGCTTTCTTT	CAWSVTGTRDEAFF